This T cell receptor (beta chain) was identified during a study of CD8+ T cells in alopecia areata. Study-wide background: A 6-month period off drug followed tofacitinib, which lasted 6 to 18 months.

This clone was seen ten or more times. Once RNA had been extracted, it was reverse transcribed into cDNA to act as the sequencing template. Clones were sequenced by immunoSEQ multiplex PCR, and TCRdb holds only the in-frame ones, with some missing. The data contain hundreds of thousands of clones, more than 45% of them singletons. The V end was cut by 4 bases, the J end by 4 bases, with 13 bases between. This CDR3 has 13 amino acids. The germline CDR1 and CDR2 sequences are SQVTM and ANQGSEA. As part of sample collection, lesional scalp punch biopsies and peripheral blood were taken from alopecia areata patients.

The material was CD4+ T cells sorted from blood, obtained at week 0. V gene TRBV29-1 combines with J gene TRBJ1-2, with D maybe TRBD1 (6 bases). This receptor was taken from a human donor with alopecia areata. The CDR3 DNA follows: TGCAGCGTTGCGGACAGCGCTTTCTATGGCTACACCTTC. Protein product: CSVADSAFYGYTF. Using reference TRBV29-1 and TRBJ1-2 for the parts outside the CDR3, the full variable domain is SAVISQKPSRDICQRGTSLTIQCQVDSQVTMMFWYRQQPGQSLTLIATANQGSEATYESGFVIDKFPISRPNLTFSTLTVSNMSPEDSSIYLCSVADSAFYGYTFGSGTRLTVV.